Following are 2 T cell receptor beta chains from one sample sequenced in a study of blood T cell repertoires in COVID-19. Sequencing used immunoSEQ multiplex PCR; TCRdb keeps in-frame clones, though not all of them. The data contain 150,000 to 200,000 clones, 86% of them seen just once; the ten biggest clones take up 20% to 25%. Material for sequencing was PBMCs or T cells enriched from blood (not recorded which). The receptors originated from a woman aged 40 to 50 in a cohort exposed to, infected with or recovered from COVID-19 (not recorded which).

The chain recombines TRBV27 with TRBJ2-7; 9 nucleotides align to TRBD2. CDR3 size: 15 residues. The trim removed 2 bases at V and 3 bases at J, leaving 5 bases unmatched. Germline V gives CDR1 MNHEY, CDR2 SMNVEV (reference sequence). The CDR3 loop is CASSLDSGGNYEQYF. In nucleotides, the CDR3 is TGTGCCAGCAGTTTAGATAGCGGGGGTAACTACGAGCAGTACTTC.

The chain has TRBV9 and TRBJ1-4, with D maybe TRBD1 (6 bases). This CDR3 spans 14 amino acids. Trimming shortened V by 3 bases and J by 5 bases, and 11 bases separated the two germline ends. Germline V gene sequence: CDR1 SGDLS, CDR2 YYNGEE. CDR3 DNA sequence: TGTGCCAGCAGCGACGAGGGGGTGAATGAAAAACTGTTTTTT. Translation: CASSDEGVNEKLFF.